Here is one T cell receptor beta chain with its context. TCRB transcripts that were expressed got sequenced, as all of the isolated RNA had been reverse transcribed. Profiling relied on immunoSEQ multiplex PCR, and the TCRdb table lists in-frame clones only, not all of them. Among about 930,000 clones, roughly 16% were seen once, and the ten largest hold 0.02% to 0.025%. The sample is drawn from a study of beta chain features in type 1 diabetes. Study-wide context: Patients shared similar age, gender and cell yields with healthy donors.

The J segment lost 5 bases and the V segment lost 6 bases, leaving 16 bases of the junction unmatched. This CDR3 has 18 residues. Germline CDR1 SGHAT, CDR2 FQNNGV. This TCR was recovered from a woman aged 18-29 years in good health. Sequenced sample: naive CD4+ T cells from blood. V usage is TRBV11-2 and J usage is TRBJ2-5, with 12 nucleotides matching TRBD2. CDR3 protein: CASSWTGALTSGSETQYF. The CDR3 DNA reads as TGTGCCAGCAGTTGGACAGGGGCTCTGACTAGCGGGAGTGAGACCCAGTACTTC.